Listed here are 13 T cell receptor beta chains from one sample, sequenced in a study of shared clonotypes between healthy human individuals. Here immunoSEQ multiplex PCR was the method, and the copy in TCRdb shows in-frame clones only, minus some. The repertoire has fewer than 600,000 clones, around 77% of them found once; the top ten carry about 12%. Sequenced material: PBMCs. The receptors shown here come from a woman in her 40s in good health. Some clones in this sample may be carry-over from other donors' samples.

This clone was counted once. A far larger clone is only one base removed, so a read error is likely. The chain couples TRBV7-2 to TRBJ2-5; D is unclear. V shed 5 bases and J shed 1 base, with 2 bases lying between them. This CDR3 contains 11 residues. The germline gives CDR1 SGHTA, CDR2 FQGNSA. The CDR3 sequence is CASSGQETQYF. As DNA, the CDR3 is TGTGCCAGCAGCGGCCAAGAGACCCAGTACTTC.

The CDR3, as DNA: TGTGCCAGCAGTTTATCCCTGCAGGGAGCCTACGAGCAGTACTTC. It encodes CASSLSLQGAYEQYF. The chain has TRBV27 and TRBJ2-7; D possibly matches TRBD1 or TRBD2 (5 bases each). This CDR3 has 15 amino acids. Trimming cost V 0 bases and J 2 bases, with 11 bases left between them. Per germline, CDR1 MNHEY and CDR2 SMNVEV (reference sequence).

The V and J genes are TRBV19 and TRBJ1-2, with unresolved D. The germline CDR1 and CDR2 sequences are LNHDA and SQIVND (reference sequence). V lost 4 bases to trimming and J lost 2 bases, with 11 bases between them. The CDR3 contains 14 residues. The CDR3 loop is CASSNRGQNYGYTF. CDR3 sequence (DNA): TGTGCCAGTAGTAACCGGGGTCAGAACTATGGCTACACCTTC. The complete variable domain, with remaining parts taken from reference TRBV19 and TRBJ1-2, reads DGGITQSPKYLFRKEGQNVTLSCEQNLNHDAMYWYRQDPGQGLRLIYYSQIVNDFQKGDIAEGYSVSREKKESFPLTVTSAQKNPTAFYLCASSNRGQNYGYTFGSGTRLTVV.

This chain uses TRBV4-1 with TRBJ1-4; D is unclear. The CDR3 sequence is 13 residues long. The V gene lost 4 bases and the J gene lost 8 bases, with 11 bases spanning the gap. Germline V CDR1 and CDR2: MGHRA, YSYEKL. This CDR3 reads CASSPTIGEKLFF. CDR3 nucleotide sequence: TGCGCCAGCAGCCCGACGATTGGAGAAAAACTGTTTTTT.

This clone has just a few counts. The chain uses TRBV13 and TRBJ1-3; 7 bases are shared with TRBD1. Germline V lookup: CDR1 PRHDT, CDR2 FYEKMQ (reference sequence). The V gene end was trimmed by 0 bases and the J gene end by 1 base; junction bases not matched to a gene: 6. The CDR3 has 17 residues. The chain's CDR3 is CASSLGHGTASGNTIYF. Here the CDR3 DNA reads TGTGCCAGCAGCTTAGGCCATGGGACAGCATCTGGAAACACCATATATTTT.

The chain is built from TRBV5-6 and TRBJ1-1; TRBD1 matches 8 bases. The CDR3 length is 15 residues. V trimming: 1 base; J trimming: 2 bases; junction bases outside the gene matches: 4. CDR1 and CDR2 (germline): SGHDT, YYEEEE. The CDR3 DNA sequence: TGTGCCAGCAGCTTGCTGGGACAGGCTAACACTGAAGCTTTCTTT. Residues: CASSLLGQANTEAFF.

Only one count was recorded for this clone. This likely reflects a read error, since a far larger clone is one base away. The sample has other DNA sequences that encode this CDR3 too. This chain uses TRBV30 with TRBJ2-7, with TRBD1 identical over 7 bases. CDR1 is GTSNPN, CDR2 SVGIG, per germline (reference sequence). The CDR3 loop spans 12 amino acids. The CDR3 protein is CAWHNRGYEQYF. CDR3 DNA sequence: TGTGCCTGGCATAACAGGGGCTACGAACAGTACTTC.

The chain has TRBV30 and TRBJ2-1, with TRBD1 identical over 7 bases. This CDR3 is 17 amino acids long. Germline CDR1 and CDR2: GTSNPN and SVGIG (reference sequence). J lost 4 bases, V lost 1 base, and 13 bases had no gene match. The CDR3 nucleotides read TGTGCCTGGAGTGGGGTGTCGGACAGGTCATCGTACAATGAGCAGTTCTTC. Its protein product is CAWSGVSDRSSYNEQFF.

V gene TRBV18 combines with J gene TRBJ1-1; 11 bases fit TRBD1. The germline V gene has CDR1 KGHSH and CDR2 LQKENI. V was pared by 4 bases and J by 1 base, with 8 bases of the junction left unmatched. CDR3 length: 17 amino acids. CDR3 DNA sequence: TGTGCCAGCTCACAGGGACAGGGGGTAAAGAGGAACACTGAAGCTTTCTTT. It specifies CASSQGQGVKRNTEAFF.

The chain uses TRBV11-2 and TRBJ2-7; no reliable D call. The CDR3 covers 13 residues. Between the trimmed V and J ends, which lost 4 bases and 2 bases, there was a span of 9 bases. In germline, CDR1 is SGHAT, CDR2 FQNNGV. The CDR3 region has the DNA TGTGCCAGCAGCTCTGGACGGACCTACGAGCAGTACTTC. Its translation: CASSSGRTYEQYF.

This clone was recorded at least ten times. The J gene is TRBJ1-1, the V gene TRBV28; weak D call: TRBD1 (6 bases). The CDR3 runs 14 residues. Germline CDR1 and CDR2: MDHEN and SYDVKM. V was cut by 6 bases and J by 3 bases, with 14 bases left in between. This CDR3 is CASSRGTRHTEAFF. CDR3 bases: TGTGCCAGCAGCCGCGGGACACGCCACACTGAAGCTTTCTTT. The complete variable domain, with remaining parts taken from reference TRBV28 and TRBJ1-1, reads DVKVTQSSRYLVKRTGEKVFLECVQDMDHENMFWYRQDPGLGLRLIYFSYDVKMKEKGDIPEGYSVSREKKERFSLILESASTNQTSMYLCASSRGTRHTEAFFGQGTRLTVV.

This clone appeared once. The chain joins TRBV2 to TRBJ2-7; D possibly uses TRBD1 or TRBD2 (5 bases each). Trimming cost V 1 base and J 7 bases, with 17 bases left between them. The germline V gene has CDR1 SNHLY and CDR2 FYNNEI. This CDR3 region has 15 residues. CDR3 in DNA: TGTGCCAGCAGTGAAGGGGACGGCACAAGGGGTGAGCAGTACTTC. It is translated as CASSEGDGTRGEQYF. The variable domain in full, with the rest retrieved from reference TRBV2 and TRBJ2-7, is EPEVTQTPSHQVTQMGQEVILRCVPISNHLYFYWYRQILGQKVEFLVSFYNNEISEKSEIFDDQFSVERPDGSNFTLKIRSTKLEDSAMYFCASSEGDGTRGEQYFGPGTRLTVT.

Comments on this clone: This CDR3 is also generated by other DNA sequences in the sample. V usage is TRBV28 and J usage is TRBJ2-2, with 13 positions matching TRBD2. The CDR3 length is 15 residues. The germline V gene encodes CDR1 MDHEN and CDR2 SYDVKM. V shed 5 bases, J shed 5 bases, and the junction held 2 bases outside the gene matches. CDR3 in DNA: TGTGCCAGCAGTCCACTAGCGGGAGGGACCGGGGAGCTGTTTTTT. Translation gives CASSPLAGGTGELFF.